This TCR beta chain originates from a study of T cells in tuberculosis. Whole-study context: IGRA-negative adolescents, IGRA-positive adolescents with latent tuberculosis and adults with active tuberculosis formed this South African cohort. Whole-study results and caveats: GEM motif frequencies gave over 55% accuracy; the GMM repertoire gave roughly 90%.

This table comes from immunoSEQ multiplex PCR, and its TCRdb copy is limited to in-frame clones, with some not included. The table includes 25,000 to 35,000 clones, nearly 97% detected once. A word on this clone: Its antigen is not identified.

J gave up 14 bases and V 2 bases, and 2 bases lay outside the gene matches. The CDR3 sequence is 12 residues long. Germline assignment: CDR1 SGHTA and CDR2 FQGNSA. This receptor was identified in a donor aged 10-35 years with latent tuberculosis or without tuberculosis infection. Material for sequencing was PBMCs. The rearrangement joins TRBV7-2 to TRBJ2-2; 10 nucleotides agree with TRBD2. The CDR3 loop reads CASSLLAGALFF. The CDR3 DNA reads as TGTGCCAGCAGCTTACTAGCGGGGGCACTGTTTTTT.